This TCR beta chain emerged from a study of vaccination and CD4 T cells after COVID-19. Study-level information: Stimulation of cells relied on overlapping spike peptides derived from SARS-CoV-2, HCoV-NL63, HCoV-OC43 and HCoV-229E.

This clonotype was seen a few times. Its antigen is unidentified. CD4+ T cells that had been cultured provided DNA sequenced with the Oncomine TCR Beta short-read assay. TCRdb ran MiXCR on the PCR reads and lists one entry per CDR3 protein. Of over 10,000 distinct CDR3 sequences listed, roughly 45% are singletons. The CDR3 spans 13 residues. Germline lookup yields CDR1 KGHDR and CDR2 SFDVKD. The V end lost 9 bases, the J end lost 2 bases, and 9 bases lay between the germline ends. Stated treatment: roughly nine-day PBMC culture with coronavirus spike peptide pools or control peptides (ViraFEST assay). With approximately 10 ug/ml peptide pools and roughly 9.2 IU/ml IL-2, PBMCs were cultured at some 2.2 million per well.

Sequenced material: CD4+ T cells from blood, cultured in vitro, taken after SARS-CoV-2 vaccination. The TCR comes from a human donor who had recovered from COVID-19. The V and J genes are TRBV24-1 and TRBJ2-2; tentatively, D is TRBD2 (5 bases). CDR3 coding DNA: TGTGCCACCTGGGAGCAAAACACCGGGGAGCTGTTTTTT. Its translation: CATWEQNTGELFF.